This paragraph covers one T cell receptor beta chain sequence. An assay was performed, and its level was deep. Each subset's genomic DNA was split evenly across several immunoSEQ plates. The assay was immunoSEQ multiplex PCR, and TCRdb's table has in-frame clones only and misses some. The profile covers more than 2,000,000 clones, with 85% to 95% appearing a single time and about 0.39% taken by the ten largest. The source of the sample is a study of shared clonotypes between healthy human individuals. V shed 4 bases and J 7 bases; nucleotides not matched to a gene: 8. The V gene's germline CDR1 is LGHNA and CDR2 YSLEER. The CDR3 has 15 amino acids.

V is TRBV4-3 and J is TRBJ2-2; 8 bases are shared with TRBD1. The sequencing input was naive CD4+ T cells from PBMCs. The subset: CD45RA+ positively selected. The receptor comes from a man aged 18-30 years in good health. Some clones in this sample may be carry-over from other donors' samples. CDR3 in DNA: TGCGCCAGCAGCCGCGGACAGGGCTATAGCGGGGAGCTGTTTTTT. It translates to CASSRGQGYSGELFF.